The 30 T cell receptor beta chains below come from one sample, sequenced in a study of T cell changes during pregnancy in multiple sclerosis. Clones were read by immunoSEQ multiplex PCR, and TCRdb kept only the in-frame ones, dropping some. The sample includes about 70,000 clones, around nine tenths of them seen just once. The sequenced sample was peripheral blood, obtained in the second trimester of pregnancy. The receptors were gathered from a female donor in good health, enrolled as a control in a pregnancy study.

The chain links TRBV28 to TRBJ2-7; TRBD1 matches 7 bases. Trimming took 2 bases from V and 6 from J; bases not matched to a gene: 4. This CDR3 is 13 amino acids long. CDR1 and CDR2 (germline): MDHEN, SYDVKM. In DNA form, the CDR3 reads TGTGCCAGCAGTTTAAGGGGGCAAGGCGAGCAGTACTTC. Translation: CASSLRGQGEQYF. Drawing the rest from reference TRBV28 and TRBJ2-7, the complete variable domain is DVKVTQSSRYLVKRTGEKVFLECVQDMDHENMFWYRQDPGLGLRLIYFSYDVKMKEKGDIPEGYSVSREKKERFSLILESASTNQTSMYLCASSLRGQGEQYFGPGTRLTVT.

This clone was detected only once. This chain uses TRBV7-8 with TRBJ2-7; the D gene is possibly TRBD1 (5 bases). The CDR3 consists of 15 residues. The V and J ends lost 1 base and 3 bases respectively, with 13 bases between them. The germline V gene has CDR1 SGHVS and CDR2 FQNEAQ. The CDR3 DNA follows: TGTGCCAGCAGCTTAGAACTGACAGCCTACTACGAGCAGTACTTC. The encoded protein is CASSLELTAYYEQYF.

This sequence joins TRBV13 and TRBJ2-1; TRBD2 agrees at 7 bases. CDR1 is PRHDT, CDR2 FYEKMQ, per germline (reference sequence). The V and J ends lost 6 bases and 8 bases, in that order; junction bases with no gene match: 4. The CDR3 has 12 residues. The CDR3 loop reads CASRGLEDEQFF. The CDR3 nucleotides read TGTGCCAGCAGAGGACTAGAGGATGAGCAGTTCTTC.

The rearrangement links TRBV27 to TRBJ1-2; D is unclear. Germline V gene sequence: CDR1 MNHEY, CDR2 SMNVEV (reference sequence). The CDR3 is 15 residues long. V gave up 5 bases and J gave up 9 bases, with 22 bases separating them. Here the CDR3 reads CASSTLNLIQTSYTF. The DNA for the CDR3 is TGTGCCAGCAGTACGCTAAACCTAATACAGACGAGCTACACCTTC.

As to this clone: Within the sample, other DNA sequences also encode this same CDR3. The chain recombines TRBV6-5 with TRBJ2-1; 8 positions match TRBD2. This CDR3 spans 16 amino acids. V shed 0 bases, J shed 4 bases, and the junction held 5 bases outside the gene matches. CDR1 is MNHEY and CDR2 is SVGAGI in the germline V gene. The CDR3, as DNA: TGTGCCAGCAGTTACTCGGCGGGGGGATCATACAATGAGCAGTTCTTC. Translating gives CASSYSAGGSYNEQFF.

This sequence joins TRBV5-4 and TRBJ2-7; D remains unclear. Germline CDR1 reads SGHNT; CDR2 reads YYREEE (reference sequence). The V end was cut by 3 bases, the J end by 2 bases, with 9 bases between. This CDR3 region has 13 residues. CDR3 coding DNA: TGTGCCAGCAGCTCCGGGTCGGCCTACGAGCAGTACTTC. As protein: CASSSGSAYEQYF.

The rearrangement joins TRBV9 to TRBJ2-3; a weak D match, TRBD1 (6 bases). The CDR3 runs 16 residues. V was shortened by 3 bases and J by 0 bases, with 14 bases between the two germline ends. CDR1 SGDLS and CDR2 YYNGEE come from the germline V gene. The CDR3 here is CASSEGVGLSTDTQYF. CDR3 sequence (DNA): TGTGCCAGCAGCGAGGGGGTCGGTTTGAGCACAGATACGCAGTATTTT.

This chain joins TRBV4-1 and TRBJ1-5, with D possibly matching TRBD1 (5 bases). Germline V CDR1 and CDR2: MGHRA, YSYEKL. The CDR3 loop spans 15 amino acids. Trimming pared 0 bases from V and 9 bases from J, leaving 15 bases between. CDR3 DNA: TGCGCCAGCAGCCAAGATGAGGCAGGGTATCGGCCCCAGCATTTT. This encodes CASSQDEAGYRPQHF.

Remarks on this clone: One end of the junction is discordant with germline, which a read error may explain. The chain combines TRBV7-7 with TRBJ2-1; TRBD2 aligns across 10 bases. This CDR3 region has 15 residues. The germline V gene has CDR1 SSHAT and CDR2 FNYEAQ (reference sequence). The CDR3 nucleotides read TGTGCTAGCAGCCCCGGGACTAGCGACGCCAATGAGCAGTTCTTC. The encoded protein is CASSPGTSDANEQFF.

The chain joins TRBV4-1 to TRBJ1-5; the D is unclear. The CDR3 length is 16 residues. The V end was cut by 0 bases, the J end by 2 bases, with 11 bases between. The V gene's germline CDR1 is MGHRA and CDR2 YSYEKL. The CDR3 DNA sequence: TGCGCCAGCAGCCAAGATGGAGGGATTGGCAATCAGCCCCAGCATTTT. Protein: CASSQDGGIGNQPQHF.

The chain is built from TRBV28 and TRBJ1-1; 9 bases fit TRBD1. The CDR3 has 15 residues. Germline CDR1 is MDHEN and CDR2 is SYDVKM. Trimming removed 6 bases from V and 4 bases from J; junction bases left unmatched: 9. CDR3 protein: CASRPAYRGPTEAFF. The CDR3 coding sequence is TGTGCCAGCAGGCCGGCCTACAGGGGGCCCACTGAAGCTTTCTTT.

This clone was recorded only once. The chain combines TRBV7-9 with TRBJ2-7; unclear D gene. Trimming stripped 5 bases from V and 0 bases from J, with 23 bases between. Germline V lookup: CDR1 SEHNR, CDR2 FQNEAQ (reference sequence). The CDR3 consists of 18 residues. The CDR3 spells CASSPAGGTARHSYEQYF. CDR3 in DNA: TGTGCCAGCAGCCCCGCCGGTGGTACAGCACGACACTCCTACGAGCAGTACTTC.

V gene TRBV5-1 combines with J gene TRBJ2-2; 8 bases fit TRBD1. The V and J ends lost 4 bases and 6 bases, in that order; junction bases with no gene match: 8. Germline CDR1 reads SGHRS; CDR2 reads YFSETQ. This CDR3 has 15 amino acids. The CDR3 reads CASSPGQAYAGELFF. As DNA, the CDR3 is TGCGCCAGCAGCCCGGGACAGGCGTACGCCGGGGAGCTGTTTTTT.

The CDR3 loop is CASSANERDEQYF. As DNA, the CDR3 is TGTGCCAGCTCAGCTAACGAGCGAGACGAGCAGTACTTC. The rearrangement joins TRBV6-6 to TRBJ2-7; D is ambiguous. CDR1 MNHNY and CDR2 SVGAGI come from the germline V gene (reference sequence). V gave up 8 bases and J gave up 5 bases, with 16 bases separating them. The CDR3 has 13 residues.

This clone occurred a few times. CDR3 sequence: CASSPDRITNTEAFF. CDR3 nucleotide sequence: TGCGCCAGCAGCCCAGACAGGATTACGAACACTGAAGCTTTCTTT. The chain couples TRBV5-1 to TRBJ1-1, with a weak D call TRBD1 (6 bases). V lost 4 bases and J lost 1, with 14 bases in between. CDR1 and CDR2 from the germline V gene are SGHRS and YFSETQ. The CDR3 has 15 residues.

The chain combines TRBV6-5 with TRBJ1-6; D not certain. The CDR3 covers 15 residues. Trimming took 8 bases from V and 6 from J, leaving 17 bases between them. Germline CDR1 reads MNHEY; CDR2 reads SVGAGI. CDR3 nucleotide sequence: TGTGCCAGCGCCGGGGAGCCCACGTTTAATTCACCCCTCCACTTT. It specifies CASAGEPTFNSPLHF.

This chain joins TRBV27 and TRBJ2-7; D remains ambiguous. V was trimmed by 6 bases and J by 1 base, leaving 10 bases between them. CDR1 and CDR2 from the germline V gene are MNHEY and SMNVEV (reference sequence). This CDR3 has 13 residues. CDR3 in amino acids: CASSRTRSYEQYF. CDR3 DNA: TGTGCCAGCAGCCGAACGAGGTCCTACGAGCAGTACTTC.

The gene calls are TRBV9 and TRBJ2-1; possibly TRBD2 for D (6 bases). The V gene's germline CDR1 is SGDLS and CDR2 YYNGEE. With 4 bases removed from V and 8 bases from J, the gap between germline ends came to 19 bases. The CDR3 covers 15 residues. The CDR3 DNA is TGTGCCAGCAGCCCCGGGGGAGTCGCTACGGATGAGCAGTTCTTC. This encodes CASSPGGVATDEQFF.

This clone was recorded only once. The genes are TRBV6-4 and TRBJ2-1, with 13 bases lining up with TRBD2. Germline CDR1 MRHNA, CDR2 SNTAGT. CDR3 length: 15 residues. Trimming removed 5 bases from V and 6 bases from J; junction bases left unmatched: 4. The CDR3 region is CASSKGLAGPNEQFF. For the CDR3, the DNA is TGTGCCAGCAGTAAGGGACTAGCGGGGCCCAATGAGCAGTTCTTC.

The genes are TRBV19 and TRBJ1-5; tentatively, D is TRBD1 (6 bases). The length of the CDR3 is 15 residues. With 10 bases removed from V and 1 base from J, the gap between germline ends came to 17 bases. CDR1 and CDR2 from the germline V gene are LNHDA and SQIVND (reference sequence). CDR3: CATRDTGGSNQPQHF. The DNA of the CDR3 is TGTGCCACCCGGGACACCGGGGGGAGCAATCAGCCCCAGCATTTT.

The V gene is TRBV15, the J gene TRBJ2-7; D is ambiguous. V was cut by 1 base and J by 3 bases, with 7 bases left in between. In germline, CDR1 is LNHNV, CDR2 YYDKDF (reference sequence). The CDR3 has 13 amino acids. The CDR3 reads CATSRAQYYEQYF. The CDR3 DNA reads as TGTGCCACCAGCAGAGCCCAGTACTACGAGCAGTACTTC. Complete variable domain (other parts from reference TRBV15 and TRBJ2-7): DAMVIQNPRYQVTQFGKPVTLSCSQTLNHNVMYWYQQKSSQAPKLLFHYYDKDFNNEADTPDNFQSRRPNTSFCFLDIRSPGLGDTAMYLCATSRAQYYEQYFGPGTRLTVT.

The chain combines TRBV11-3 with TRBJ2-5; D is ambiguous. The CDR3 length is 13 residues. Germline V gene lookup returns CDR1 SGHNT and CDR2 YENEEA. V was cut by 5 bases and J by 4 bases, with 11 bases left in between. The CDR3 DNA reads TGTGCCAGCAGCCCGAGACATACAGAGACCCAGTACTTC. Its protein product is CASSPRHTETQYF.

V gene TRBV5-6 combines with J gene TRBJ1-1; the D gene is possibly TRBD1 (6 bases). Per the germline V gene, CDR1 is SGHDT and CDR2 is YYEEEE. There are 13 residues in the CDR3. V was cut by 4 bases and J by 3 bases, with 10 bases left in between. The CDR3, as DNA: TGTGCCAGCAGCCCGACAGGCTACACTGAAGCTTTCTTT. Amino acids: CASSPTGYTEAFF.

The V gene is TRBV6-4, the J gene TRBJ1-1, with TRBD1 matching over 7 bases. Germline CDR1 reads MRHNA; CDR2 reads SNTAGT. The trim removed 6 bases at V and 5 bases at J, leaving 12 bases unmatched. The CDR3 has 15 amino acids. The CDR3 protein is CASRRVAGGETEAFF. CDR3 coding DNA: TGTGCCAGCAGGCGGGTTGCAGGGGGTGAGACTGAAGCTTTCTTT.

The chain links TRBV19 to TRBJ1-4, with D tentatively TRBD1 (5 bases). The CDR3 extends over 14 amino acids. Germline V gene lookup returns CDR1 LNHDA and CDR2 SQIVND (reference sequence). V was shortened by 2 bases and J by 7 bases, with 11 bases between the two germline ends. The CDR3 here is CASSIRQPTEKLFF. The DNA of the CDR3 is TGTGCCAGTAGTATAAGACAGCCTACTGAAAAACTGTTTTTT.

The V gene is TRBV28, the J gene TRBJ1-6; D uncertain. Germline V lookup: CDR1 MDHEN, CDR2 SYDVKM. The CDR3 consists of 16 residues. Trimming stripped 1 base from V and 12 bases from J, with 19 bases between. CDR3 nucleotide sequence: TGTGCCAGCAGTTTATTTAGACAAACCGAAGGCAGACCCCTCCACTTT. This translates into CASSLFRQTEGRPLHF.

This chain connects TRBV28 to TRBJ1-5, with D maybe TRBD1 (5 bases). The V gene lost 6 bases and the J gene lost 6 bases, with 9 bases spanning the gap. In germline, CDR1 is MDHEN, CDR2 SYDVKM. This CDR3 contains 12 residues. Written as DNA, the CDR3 is TGTGCCAGCAGATATAGGGGTCAGCCCCAGCATTTT. It codes for CASRYRGQPQHF.

The chain employs TRBV7-8 and TRBJ1-1, with TRBD1 identical over 8 bases. Per germline, CDR1 SGHVS and CDR2 FQNEAQ. The V segment lost 5 bases and the J segment 1 base; nucleotides outside the gene matches: 18. The CDR3 covers 19 residues. As DNA, the CDR3 is TGTGCCAGCAGCCCGTTCGGAGCCGGGACAGGCGGAGGGAACACTGAAGCTTTCTTT. It encodes CASSPFGAGTGGGNTEAFF. The full variable domain, completed using reference TRBV7-8 and TRBJ1-1, is GAGVSQSPRYKVAKRGQDVALRCDPISGHVSLFWYQQALGQGPEFLTYFQNEAQLDKSGLPSDRFFAERPEGSVSTLKIQRTQQEDSAVYLCASSPFGAGTGGGNTEAFFGQGTRLTVV.

V and J are TRBV7-3 and TRBJ1-5; D gene ambiguous. From germline, CDR1 is SGHTA and CDR2 FQGTGA. V lost 1 base and J 0 bases, leaving 13 bases between the germline ends. This CDR3 is built from 17 residues. This CDR3 is CASSLKNSIHSNQPQHF. Written as DNA, the CDR3 is TGTGCCAGCAGCTTAAAAAACAGCATTCATAGCAATCAGCCCCAGCATTTT. The variable domain in full, completed from reference TRBV7-3 and TRBJ1-5, reads GAGVSQTPSNKVTEKGKYVELRCDPISGHTALYWYRQSLGQGPEFLIYFQGTGAADDSGLPNDRFFAVRPEGSVSTLKIQRTERGDSAVYLCASSLKNSIHSNQPQHFGDGTRLSIL.

This clone was seen a few times. The genes are TRBV7-8 and TRBJ1-6; TRBD1 might be the D (6 bases). The germline V gene has CDR1 SGHVS and CDR2 FQNEAQ. Trimming took off 4 bases at V and 10 bases at J, with 17 bases between the two ends. The CDR3 covers 15 residues. Here the CDR3 DNA reads TGTGCCAGCAGCTGGAACAGGGTTCAGGAATCACCCCTCCACTTT. It encodes CASSWNRVQESPLHF.